The 25 T cell receptor beta chains below all came from one sample that was sequenced in a study of T cells in women clearing cervical HPV infection. Profiling relied on immunoSEQ multiplex PCR, and the TCRdb table lists in-frame clones only, not all of them. Found here are about 35,000 clones; the top ten clones hold 1.5% to 2%. The sequencing sample was made of blood buffy coat. The source is a woman aged 18 to 75 with a cervical HPV16 infection that either progressed to CIN3+ or cleared (not recorded which).

A word on this clone: The read ends 3 residues early relative to the CDR3; the germline J gene fills the gap. The chain couples TRBV18 to TRBJ2-4; D gene ambiguous. The CDR3 is 15 residues long. Germline V gene lookup returns CDR1 KGHSH and CDR2 LQKENI. This CDR3 is CASSPSAAVNYGQYF. The covered CDR3 bases are TGTGCCAGCTCACCGAGTGCCGCAGTTAACTATGGT.

With regard to this clone: The DNA ends 3 residues before the CDR3 does, and the rest of the CDR3 is filled in from the germline J gene. The chain uses TRBV20-1 and TRBJ2-7, with TRBD2 matching 16 bases. Germline CDR1 is DFQATT and CDR2 is SNEGSKA (reference sequence). J lost 4 bases, V lost 0 bases, and 6 bases had no gene match. The length of the CDR3 is 17 residues. The CDR3 protein is CSARDLMGLAGGYEQYF. The part of the CDR3 DNA that was read is TGCAGTGCTAGAGATCTAATGGGACTAGCGGGAGGGTACGAG.

CDR3 DNA (partial): TGTGCCAGCAGTGACAACAATGAG. Translating gives CASSDNNE. The full CDR3 reads CASSDNNEQFF. The chain recombines TRBV6-2 or TRBV6-3 with TRBJ2-1; the D is unclear. The read stops 3 residues short of the end of the CDR3; the missing end is completed from the germline J gene. CDR1 MNHEY and CDR2 SVGEGT come from the germline V gene. The CDR3 is 11 residues long. The V end lost 5 bases, the J end lost 5 bases, and 4 bases lay between the germline ends.

Concerning this clone itself: With the read ending 3 residues before the CDR3 end, the germline J gene is used to fill in that end. The chain is built from TRBV20-1 and TRBJ2-5, with 10 bases that match TRBD1. This CDR3 has 14 amino acids. Trimming removed 6 bases from V and 7 bases from J; junction bases left unmatched: 11. CDR1 is DFQATT and CDR2 is SNEGSKA in the germline V gene (reference sequence). CDR3 residues: CSARDRGGLRTQYF. The CDR3 bases that were read are TGCAGTGCGAGGGACAGGGGAGGTCTGAGGACC.

Concerning this clone: The read terminates 3 residues ahead of where the CDR3 ends, so the germline J gene completes it. J is TRBJ1-2 and V is TRBV7-9; D remains unclear. The CDR3 covers 12 residues. CDR1 is SEHNR, CDR2 FQNEAQ, per germline (reference sequence). The sequenced CDR3 bases are TGTGCCAGCAGCTTAGAGTCGGTTACC. Amino acid sequence: CASSLESVT. The entire CDR3 reads CASSLESVTYTF.

A note on this clone: The read gets to within 3 residues of the CDR3 end, and the germline J gene fills in the rest. V gene TRBV27 combines with J gene TRBJ1-5; 8 bases fit TRBD1. Germline-derived CDR1 and CDR2 are MNHEY and SMNVEV (reference sequence). V lost 5 bases and J lost 2; bases outside the gene matches: 5. This CDR3 is built from 15 residues. CDR3 protein: CASSPGGLGNQPQHF. Partial CDR3 DNA: TGTGCCAGCAGTCCAGGGGGCTTGGGCAATCAGCCC.

Details on this clone: From the germline J gene comes the end of the CDR3, since the read stops 3 residues before it. V and J are TRBV18 and TRBJ2-6, with D maybe TRBD1 (5 bases). This CDR3 spans 16 amino acids. V lost 3 bases, J lost 1 base, and 10 bases lay in between. Germline V gene sequence: CDR1 KGHSH, CDR2 LQKENI. The chain's CDR3 is CASSPQGTSGANVLTF. The part of the CDR3 DNA that was read is TGTGCCAGCTCACCTCAGGGCACATCTGGGGCCAACGTC.

For this clone: Read sequence stops 3 residues before the CDR3 end, and the germline J gene provides the missing end. The J gene is TRBJ2-5, the V gene TRBV20-1; 7 bases are shared with TRBD2. Unmatched junction bases numbered 5, after V lost 1 base and J lost 0 bases. Germline CDR1 is DFQATT and CDR2 is SNEGSKA (reference sequence). The CDR3 is made up of 15 amino acids. Incomplete CDR3 DNA: TGCAGTGCTAGAGGTCGCGGGGGAGACCAAGAGACC. It translates to CSARGRGGDQET. From start to end, the CDR3 is CSARGRGGDQETQYF.

The CDR3 DNA, read in part, is TGTGCCAGCAGTTTGCCCAGGAACACCGGGGAG. Translated: CASSLPRNTGE. The CDR3 in full is CASSLPRNTGELFF. The J gene is TRBJ2-2, the V gene TRBV12-3 or TRBV12-4; D is uncertain. The CDR3 goes on 3 residues after the read ends, and that part is filled in from the germline J gene. This CDR3 has 14 residues. V was cut by 3 bases and J by 1 base, with 6 bases left in between.

About this clone: The CDR3 end lies 3 residues beyond the end of the read and is filled in from the germline J gene. This chain uses TRBV18 with TRBJ1-2, with 10 bases aligning to TRBD1. This CDR3 comprises 16 residues. Germline V lookup: CDR1 KGHSH, CDR2 LQKENI. The CDR3 bases that were read are TGTGCCAGCTCGGCGTTTGGACAGGGGGTTTGGAACGAC. Residues: CASSAFGQGVWND. The whole CDR3 protein is CASSAFGQGVWNDYTF.

With respect to this clone: The read ends 3 residues before the CDR3 terminus; that terminus is restored from the germline J gene. The V call is TRBV7-9, the J call TRBJ2-7; D not certain. This CDR3 is 14 amino acids long. Germline lookup yields CDR1 SEHNR and CDR2 FQNEAQ (reference sequence). V dropped 0 bases and J dropped 4 bases, with 10 bases sitting between them. The DNA read from the CDR3 is TGTGCCAGCAGCTTAGCCGGTCTCCAATACGAG. Translating it yields CASSLAGLQYE. Given in full, the CDR3 is CASSLAGLQYEQYF.

Of note for this clone: The CDR3 extends 3 residues past the end of the read, so its final part is completed from the germline J gene. The chain employs TRBV20-1 and TRBJ2-3, with 14 positions matching TRBD2. Trimming took 4 bases from V and 6 from J; bases not matched to a gene: 12. Germline V gene sequence: CDR1 DFQATT, CDR2 SNEGSKA (reference sequence). This CDR3 contains 17 residues. CDR3 bases read: TGCAGTGCTACCGGGACTAGCGGGAGTCAAGGGAAGGATACG. This codes for CSATGTSGSQGKDT. The CDR3 in full is CSATGTSGSQGKDTQYF.

As regards this clone: The read ends 3 residues shy of where the CDR3 ends; the end is completed using the germline J gene. The V and J genes are TRBV7-3 and TRBJ2-5; 8 positions match TRBD1. J lost 4 bases, V lost 6 bases, and 10 bases had no gene match. Germline lookup yields CDR1 SGHTA and CDR2 FQGTGA. The CDR3 contains 15 residues. CDR3 sequence reads: CASSSTGVGIETQYF. CDR3 bases read: TGTGCCAGCAGTTCGACAGGGGTTGGAATAGAGACC.

About this clone itself: Sequencing ends 3 residues short of the CDR3 end; the germline J gene provides the rest. Other DNA sequences of this sample code for an identical CDR3. The chain joins TRBV2 to TRBJ1-3; tentative D call: TRBD1 (5 bases). The CDR3 has 17 residues. Trimming took 1 base from V and 0 from J, leaving 13 bases between them. Germline lookup yields CDR1 SNHLY and CDR2 FYNNEI. The CDR3: CASSEVVGGVSGNTIYF. CDR3 bases read: TGTGCCAGCAGTGAAGTTGTCGGGGGTGTCTCTGGAAACACC.

Worth noting for this clone: From the germline J gene comes the end of the CDR3, since the read stops 3 residues before it. The chain couples TRBV19 to TRBJ2-2; D is perhaps TRBD1 (6 bases). The CDR3 totals 14 residues. The V and J ends lost 5 bases and 5 bases respectively, with 12 bases between them. Per the germline V gene, CDR1 is LNHDA and CDR2 is SQIVND (reference sequence). The CDR3 loop is CASSGQGRTGELFF. CDR3 DNA (partial): TGTGCCAGTAGTGGGCAGGGGAGAACCGGGGAG.

About this clone: The read falls 3 residues short of the CDR3 end, and the missing part is taken from the germline J gene. V usage is TRBV7-8 and J usage is TRBJ2-1; 11 bases agree with TRBD2. CDR1 is SGHVS and CDR2 is FQNEAQ in the germline V gene. V shed 2 bases and J 7 bases; nucleotides not matched to a gene: 7. The CDR3 totals 16 residues. This chain's CDR3 is CASSLNKASGRNEQFF. Partial CDR3 DNA: TGTGCCAGCAGCTTAAATAAGGCTAGCGGGAGGAATGAG.

Turning to this clone: The read gets to within 3 residues of the CDR3 end, and the germline J gene fills in the rest. The chain carries TRBV5-6 and TRBJ2-5; TRBD2 matches 10 bases. The CDR3 loop spans 13 amino acids. Germline V lookup: CDR1 SGHDT, CDR2 YYEEEE. V gave up 4 bases and J gave up 5 bases; unmatched junction bases: 2. The sequenced CDR3 bases are TGTGCCAGCAGCCCGGGACTAGCGGAGACC. Translating it yields CASSPGLAET. The full CDR3 protein is CASSPGLAETQYF.

Details on this clone: The read terminates 3 residues ahead of where the CDR3 ends, so the germline J gene completes it. This sequence joins TRBV19 and TRBJ2-7, with 8 nucleotides matching TRBD1. CDR1 is LNHDA, CDR2 SQIVND, per germline (reference sequence). J gave up 1 base and V 5 bases, and 4 bases lay outside the gene matches. The CDR3 contains 14 residues. The CDR3 loop reads CASSEDRDSYEQYF. The CDR3 bases that were read are TGTGCCAGTAGTGAGGACAGGGATTCCTACGAG.

On this clone: The observed sequence ends 3 residues before the CDR3 terminus, with the missing tail filled in from the germline J gene. This chain joins TRBV11-2 and TRBJ1-6, with 10 bases aligning to TRBD1. The CDR3 totals 14 residues. Germline V gene lookup returns CDR1 SGHAT and CDR2 FQNNGV. J was trimmed by 8 bases and V by 6 bases; bases with no gene match: 4. CDR3 protein: CASRRTGGHSPLHF. The covered CDR3 bases are TGTGCCAGCAGGCGGACAGGGGGGCATTCACCC.

Worth noting for this clone: With the read ending 3 residues before the CDR3 end, the germline J gene is used to fill in that end. The rearrangement links TRBV5-6 to TRBJ2-2; tentatively, D is TRBD1 (5 bases). This CDR3 has 15 residues. Germline CDR1 is SGHDT and CDR2 is YYEEEE. The CDR3 is CASSLVPGLNEKLFF. The DNA read from the CDR3 is TGTGCCAGCAGCTTGGTGCCAGGGCTCAATGAAAAG.

Comments on this clone: The read halts 3 residues ahead of the CDR3 end, with the missing end drawn from the germline J gene. J is TRBJ2-5 and V is TRBV20-1; maybe TRBD1 (6 bases). V shed 0 bases and J shed 5 bases, with 7 bases lying between them. CDR1 is DFQATT and CDR2 is SNEGSKA in the germline V gene (reference sequence). There are 12 residues in the CDR3. The CDR3 region is CSARDTGETQYF. The DNA read from the CDR3 is TGCAGTGCTAGAGATACAGGGGAGACC.

The CDR3 reads CASRDWTGEKLFF. CDR3 DNA, as far as it was read: TGTGCCAGCAGGGACTGGACGGGCGAAAAA. The rearrangement links TRBV2 to TRBJ1-4; unclear D gene. The CDR3 extends 3 residues past the end of the read, so its final part is completed from the germline J gene. Germline values: CDR1 SNHLY, CDR2 FYNNEI. Trimming shortened V by 6 bases and J by 8 bases, and 13 bases separated the two germline ends. The CDR3 loop spans 13 amino acids.

To note about this clone: The read comes to an end 3 residues before the CDR3 does, leaving the germline J gene to fill in the end. The chain couples TRBV20-1 to TRBJ2-7; maybe TRBD1 (6 bases). In germline, CDR1 is DFQATT, CDR2 SNEGSKA (reference sequence). CDR3 length: 14 amino acids. The V and J ends lost 4 bases and 0 bases respectively, with 13 bases between them. CDR3: CSAIRGTSSYEQYF. The sequenced CDR3 bases are TGCAGTGCTATCAGGGGCACGAGCTCCTACGAG.

In the case of this clone: The sequenced fragment ends 3 residues before the CDR3 boundary, so the rest is inferred from the germline J gene. The gene calls are TRBV18 and TRBJ1-6; no clear D. There are 14 residues in the CDR3. V lost 2 bases to trimming and J lost 9 bases, with 11 bases between them. Germline V gives CDR1 KGHSH, CDR2 LQKENI. The chain's CDR3 is CASSPGPRGSPLHF. The covered CDR3 bases are TGTGCCAGCTCACCAGGGCCCAGAGGTTCACCC.

In regard to this clone: The CDR3 end is not reached by the read, which stops 3 residues before it; the germline J gene fills it in. The chain carries TRBV2 and TRBJ2-1; no clear D gene. The germline CDR1 and CDR2 sequences are SNHLY and FYNNEI. The CDR3 has 18 amino acids. Trimming took 7 bases from V and 0 from J, leaving 22 bases between them. CDR3 DNA, as far as it was read: TGTGCCAGCAAAAGTGGAGCAGGATTAGTTAGCTCCTACAATGAG. As protein: CASKSGAGLVSSYNE. The whole CDR3 sequence is CASKSGAGLVSSYNEQFF.